The 6 T cell receptor beta chains below come from one sample, sequenced in a study of cytomegalovirus exposure and HLA in healthy donors. PCR amplification relied on 60 Vbeta primers (plus 13 Jbeta primers). Profiling relied on immunoSEQ multiplex PCR, and the TCRdb table lists in-frame clones only, not all of them. This table has about 160,000 clones, over 70% appearing once. Sample: PBMCs. These receptors all stem from a woman aged 45-65 years in good health and CMV-seropositive.

The rearrangement links TRBV7-8 to TRBJ1-6; TRBD1 is a possible D gene (6 bases). Germline loops: CDR1 SGHVS, CDR2 FQNEAQ. There are 14 residues in the CDR3. Between the trimmed V and J ends, which lost 5 bases and 7 bases, there was a span of 12 bases. As DNA, the CDR3 is TGTGCCAGCAGCCCCGACAGGCCAAATTCACCCCTCCACTTT. Its translation is CASSPDRPNSPLHF.

This clone appeared a single time. The J gene is TRBJ2-3, the V gene TRBV5-4; a possible D gene is TRBD2 (6 bases). The CDR3 contains 15 residues. Trimming took 5 bases from V and 2 from J, leaving 15 bases between them. Germline CDR1 and CDR2: SGHNT and YYREEE (reference sequence). The CDR3 DNA sequence: TGTGCCAGCAGTCCGCTTAGCGGTTCCACAGATACGCAGTATTTT. Translation: CASSPLSGSTDTQYF.

The chain's CDR3 is CASSEFGLAATDTQYF. CDR3 DNA: TGTGCCAGCAGTGAATTTGGACTAGCGGCCACAGATACGCAGTATTTT. V usage is TRBV25-1 and J usage is TRBJ2-3; 10 bases fit TRBD2. The CDR3 consists of 16 residues. V trimming: 1 base; J trimming: 2 bases; junction bases outside the gene matches: 3. The germline CDR1 and CDR2 sequences are MGHDK and SYGVNS.

The V call is TRBV25-1, the J call TRBJ2-3; D gene unclear. CDR1 and CDR2 from the germline V gene are MGHDK and SYGVNS. CDR3 length equals 12 residues. The germline V and J ends were trimmed by 0 bases and 8 bases, with 6 bases remaining between them. DNA of the CDR3: TGTGCCAGCAGTGAATATTCCGGTACGCAGTATTTT. The encoded protein is CASSEYSGTQYF. The entire variable domain, with the rest obtained from reference TRBV25-1 and TRBJ2-3, is as follows: EADIYQTPRYLVIGTGKKITLECSQTMGHDKMYWYQQDPGMELHLIHYSYGVNSTEKGDLSSESTVSRIRTEHFPLTLESARPSHTSQYLCASSEYSGTQYFGPGTRLTVL.

The chain combines TRBV21-1 with TRBJ2-5; TRBD1, as called in the table, went unchecked against the DNA. TRBV21-1 is listed as a pseudogene. This CDR3 comprises 13 residues. The CDR3 region has the DNA TGTGCCAACCGAAGACAGGGAAAAAAGACCCAGTACTTC. This encodes CANRRQGKKTQYF.

This chain uses TRBV5-1 with TRBJ1-5, with 8 bases matching TRBD1. The CDR3 spans 14 residues. With 4 bases clipped from V and 2 bases from J, the junction kept 2 bases outside the gene matches. Looked up from germline, CDR1 is SGHRS and CDR2 is YFSETQ. The CDR3 is CASSQTGGNQPQHF. For the CDR3, the DNA is TGCGCCAGCAGCCAGACAGGGGGCAATCAGCCCCAGCATTTT.